The sequence of this T cell receptor beta chain was determined in a study of cytomegalovirus exposure and HLA in healthy donors. Study conclusions and caveats: Some TCR beta chains (roughly 150 of them) were listed as cytomegalovirus-associated.

CDR3 length: 17 residues. J lost 4 bases, V lost 7 bases, and 16 bases had no gene match. The germline V gene encodes CDR1 SGHTA and CDR2 FQGNSA. Here immunoSEQ multiplex PCR was the method, and the copy in TCRdb shows in-frame clones only, minus some. Here the sample spans fewer than 150,000 clones, about 91% being singletons. This clone was observed a single time. The antigen is unknown. Sequenced: PBMCs. This TCR came from a man younger than 30 in good health and CMV-seronegative. The V gene is TRBV7-2, the J gene TRBJ2-7; 10 bases are shared with TRBD2. Written as DNA, the CDR3 is TGTGCCAGCAAGTTGCTAGCGGGGGATCCCAATACTTACGAGCAGTACTTC. This encodes CASKLLAGDPNTYEQYF.